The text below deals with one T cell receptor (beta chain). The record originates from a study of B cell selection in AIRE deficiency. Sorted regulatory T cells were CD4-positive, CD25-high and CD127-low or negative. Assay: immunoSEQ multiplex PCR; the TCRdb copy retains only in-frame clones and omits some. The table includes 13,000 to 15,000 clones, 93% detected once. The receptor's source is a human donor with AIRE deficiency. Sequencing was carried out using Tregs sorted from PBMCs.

The CDR3 coding sequence is TGTGCCAGCAGCCCACAGGGGAATGAGCAGTTCTTC. It encodes CASSPQGNEQFF. The rearrangement uses TRBV16 and TRBJ2-1, with TRBD1 matching over 7 bases. Germline V gene data show CDR1 as KGHSY and CDR2 as FQNENV. The ends lost 4 bases at V and 7 bases at J; junction bases unmatched: 1. There are 12 residues in the CDR3.